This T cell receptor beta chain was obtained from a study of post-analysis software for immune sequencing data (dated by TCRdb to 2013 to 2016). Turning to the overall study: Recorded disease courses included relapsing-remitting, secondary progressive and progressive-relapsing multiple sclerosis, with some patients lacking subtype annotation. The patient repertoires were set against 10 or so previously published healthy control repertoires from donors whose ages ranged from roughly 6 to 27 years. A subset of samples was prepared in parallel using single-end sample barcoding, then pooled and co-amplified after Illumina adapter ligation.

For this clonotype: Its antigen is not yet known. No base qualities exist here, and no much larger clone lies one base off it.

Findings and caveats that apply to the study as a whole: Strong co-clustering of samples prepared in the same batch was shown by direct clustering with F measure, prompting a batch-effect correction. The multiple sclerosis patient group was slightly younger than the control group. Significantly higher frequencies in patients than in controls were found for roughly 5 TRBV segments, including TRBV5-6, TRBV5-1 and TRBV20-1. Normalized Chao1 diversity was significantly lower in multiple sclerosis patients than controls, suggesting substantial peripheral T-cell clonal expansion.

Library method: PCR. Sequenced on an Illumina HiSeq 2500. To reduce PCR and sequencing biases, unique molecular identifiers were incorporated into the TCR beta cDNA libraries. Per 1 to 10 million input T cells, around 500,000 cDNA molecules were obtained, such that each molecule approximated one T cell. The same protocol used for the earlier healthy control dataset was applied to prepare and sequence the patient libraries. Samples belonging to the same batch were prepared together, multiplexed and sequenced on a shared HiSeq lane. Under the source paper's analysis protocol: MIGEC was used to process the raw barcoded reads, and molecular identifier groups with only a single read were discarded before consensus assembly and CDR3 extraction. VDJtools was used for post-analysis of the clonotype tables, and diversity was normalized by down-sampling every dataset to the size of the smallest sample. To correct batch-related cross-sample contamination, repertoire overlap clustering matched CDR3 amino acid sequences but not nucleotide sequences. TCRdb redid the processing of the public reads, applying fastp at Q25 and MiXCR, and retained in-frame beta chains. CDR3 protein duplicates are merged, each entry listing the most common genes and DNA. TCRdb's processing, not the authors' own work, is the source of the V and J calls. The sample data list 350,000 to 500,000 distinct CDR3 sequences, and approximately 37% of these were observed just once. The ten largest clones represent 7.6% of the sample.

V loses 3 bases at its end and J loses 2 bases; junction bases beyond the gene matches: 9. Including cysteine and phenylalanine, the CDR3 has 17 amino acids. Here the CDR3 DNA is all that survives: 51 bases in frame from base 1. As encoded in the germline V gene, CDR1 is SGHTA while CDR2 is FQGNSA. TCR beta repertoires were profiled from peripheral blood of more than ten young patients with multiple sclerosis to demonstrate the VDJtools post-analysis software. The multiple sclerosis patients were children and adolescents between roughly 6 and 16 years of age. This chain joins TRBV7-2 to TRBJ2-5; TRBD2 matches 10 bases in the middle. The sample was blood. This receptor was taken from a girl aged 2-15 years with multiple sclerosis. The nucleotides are TGTGCCAGCAGCTTGACTAGCGGGCGCTGGACTCAAGAGACCCAGTACTTC. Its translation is CASSLTSGRWTQETQYF.